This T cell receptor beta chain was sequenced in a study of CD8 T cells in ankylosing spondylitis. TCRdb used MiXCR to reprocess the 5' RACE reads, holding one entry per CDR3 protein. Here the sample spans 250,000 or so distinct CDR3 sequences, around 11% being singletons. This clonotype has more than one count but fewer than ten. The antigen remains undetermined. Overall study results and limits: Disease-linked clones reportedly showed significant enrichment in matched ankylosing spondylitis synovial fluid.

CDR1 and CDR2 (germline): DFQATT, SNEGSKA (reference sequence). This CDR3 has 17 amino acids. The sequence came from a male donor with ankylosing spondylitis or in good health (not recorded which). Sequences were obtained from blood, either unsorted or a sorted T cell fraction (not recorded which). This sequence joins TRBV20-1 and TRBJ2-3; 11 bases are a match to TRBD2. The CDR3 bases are TGCAGCTTCTGGGGCCTAGCGGGGGGCCCAAGCACAGATACGCAGTATTTT. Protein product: CSFWGLAGGPSTDTQYF.